The TCR beta chain under discussion was sequenced for a study of blood T cell repertoires in COVID-19. The wider study: T cells, B-cell-depleted T cells, or PBMCs supplied cDNA or gDNA.

V was cut by 1 base and J by 7 bases, with 13 bases left in between. The CDR3 sequence is 14 residues long. Germline values: CDR1 GTSNPN, CDR2 SVGIG (reference sequence). Repertoires were generated with immunoSEQ multiplex PCR, while TCRdb's copy carries only in-frame clones and drops some. The sample yields about 130,000 clones, about 86% seen once. Participants were placed into cohorts based on the clinical history they reported. The receptor was isolated from a woman between 50 and 59 years old who had recovered from COVID-19. The genes are TRBV30 and TRBJ2-2; TRBD1 is a possible D gene (5 bases). The sample taken for sequencing was PBMCs or T cells enriched from blood (not recorded which). In DNA, the CDR3 is TGTGCCTGGAGTGACAGGAACAAGGGCGGGGAGCTGTTTTTT. Encoded protein: CAWSDRNKGGELFF.